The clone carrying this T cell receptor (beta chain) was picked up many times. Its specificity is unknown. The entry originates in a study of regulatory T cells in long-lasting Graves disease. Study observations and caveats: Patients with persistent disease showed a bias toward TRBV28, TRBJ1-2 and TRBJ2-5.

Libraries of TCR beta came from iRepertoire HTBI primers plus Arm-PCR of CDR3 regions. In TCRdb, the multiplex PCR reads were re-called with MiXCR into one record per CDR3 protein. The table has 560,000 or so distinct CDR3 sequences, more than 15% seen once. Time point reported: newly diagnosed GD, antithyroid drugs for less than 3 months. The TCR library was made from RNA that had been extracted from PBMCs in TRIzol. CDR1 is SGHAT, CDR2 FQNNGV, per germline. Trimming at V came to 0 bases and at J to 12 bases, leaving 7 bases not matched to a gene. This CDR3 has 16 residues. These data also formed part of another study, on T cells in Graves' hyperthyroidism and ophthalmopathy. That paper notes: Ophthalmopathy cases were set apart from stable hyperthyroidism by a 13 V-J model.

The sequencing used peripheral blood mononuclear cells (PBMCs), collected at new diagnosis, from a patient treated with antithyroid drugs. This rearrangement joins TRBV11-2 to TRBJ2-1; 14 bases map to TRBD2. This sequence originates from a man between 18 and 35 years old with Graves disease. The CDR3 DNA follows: TGTGCCAGCAGCTTAGAGACTAGCGGGAGGGCAAAGGGGCAGTTCTTC. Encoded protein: CASSLETSGRAKGQFF.